The entry below gives a single T cell receptor beta chain sequence along with its context. Its antigen is unidentified. Within the sample, other DNA sequences also encode this same CDR3. Germline CDR1 reads SEHNR; CDR2 reads FQNEAQ (reference sequence). Unmatched junction bases numbered 6, after V lost 4 bases and J lost 7 bases. CDR3 size: 15 residues. Primers included in the PCR were 60 Vbeta and 13 Jbeta primers. Profiled with immunoSEQ multiplex PCR; TCRdb holds only in-frame clones, not every one. Here the sample spans over 90,000 clones, roughly 79% being singletons. The sample originates from a study of cytomegalovirus exposure and HLA in healthy donors. Whole-study results and caveats: The dataset shows that most TCR sequences were rare, while some public TCRs occurred in many donors.

This chain connects TRBV7-9 to TRBJ1-4; 10 positions agree with TRBD1. Sequenced sample: PBMCs. The clonotype was recovered from a man between 50 and 59 years old in good health and CMV-seropositive. CDR3 loop: CASSSKDRGREKLFF. The CDR3 nucleotides read TGTGCCAGCAGCTCCAAAGACAGGGGGCGTGAAAAACTGTTTTTT.